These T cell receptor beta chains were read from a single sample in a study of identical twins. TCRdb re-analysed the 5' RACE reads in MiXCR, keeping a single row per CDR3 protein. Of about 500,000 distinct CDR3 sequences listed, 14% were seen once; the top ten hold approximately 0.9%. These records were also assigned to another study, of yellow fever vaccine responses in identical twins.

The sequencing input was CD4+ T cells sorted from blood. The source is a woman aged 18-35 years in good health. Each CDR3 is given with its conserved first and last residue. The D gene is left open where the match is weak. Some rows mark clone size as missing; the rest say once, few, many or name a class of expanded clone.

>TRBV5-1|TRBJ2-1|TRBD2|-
CASSLARPGGGDEQFF
TGCGCCAGCAGCTTGGCCCGGCCGGGGGGTGGGGATGAGCAGTTCTTC
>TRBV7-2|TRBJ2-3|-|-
CASSQRDLTDTQYF
TGTGCCAGCAGCCAAAGGGACCTCACAGATACGCAGTATTTT
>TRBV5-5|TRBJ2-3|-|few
CASRPLRGTDTQYF
TGTGCCAGCAGACCCCTCCGGGGCACAGATACGCAGTATTTT
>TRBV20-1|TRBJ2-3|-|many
CSARDGGNPQYF
TGCAGTGCTAGAGATGGGGGGAACCCGCAGTATTTT
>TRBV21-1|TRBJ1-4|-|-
CASSKTATNEKLFF
TGTGCCAGCAGCAAGACAGCTACCAATGAAAAACTGTTTTTT
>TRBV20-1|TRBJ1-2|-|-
CSAQAHSTGSVNGYTF
TGCAGTGCTCAAGCACATAGTACAGGGTCGGTCAATGGCTACACCTTC
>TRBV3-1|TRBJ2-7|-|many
CASSSTPSGNSYEQYF
TGTGCCAGCAGCTCCACCCCCAGTGGGAACTCCTACGAGCAGTACTTC
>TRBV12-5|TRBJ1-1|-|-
CASGLNTEAFF
TGTGCTAGTGGCCTAAACACTGAAGCTTTCTTT
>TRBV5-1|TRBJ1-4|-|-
CASSSGSDNEKLFF
TGCGCCAGCAGCTCCGGGTCAGATAATGAAAAACTGTTTTTT
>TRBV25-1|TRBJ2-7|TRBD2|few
CASSAVGPSGNYEQYF
TGTGCCAGCAGTGCCGTAGGGCCTAGCGGGAACTACGAGCAGTACTTC
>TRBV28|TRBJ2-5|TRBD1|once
CASSERQGAGETQYF
TGTGCCAGCAGTGAGCGACAGGGGGCGGGGGAGACCCAGTACTTC